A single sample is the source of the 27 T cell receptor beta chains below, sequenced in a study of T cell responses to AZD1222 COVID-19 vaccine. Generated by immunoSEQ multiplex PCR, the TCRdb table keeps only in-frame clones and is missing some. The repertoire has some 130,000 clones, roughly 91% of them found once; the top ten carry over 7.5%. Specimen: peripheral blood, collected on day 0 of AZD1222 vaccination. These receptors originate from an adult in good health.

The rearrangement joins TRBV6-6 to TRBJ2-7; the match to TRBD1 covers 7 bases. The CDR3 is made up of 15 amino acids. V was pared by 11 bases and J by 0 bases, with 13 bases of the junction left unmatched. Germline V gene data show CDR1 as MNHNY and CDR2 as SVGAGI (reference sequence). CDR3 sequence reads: CAVRAGTVSSYEQYF. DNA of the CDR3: TGTGCCGTAAGGGCCGGGACAGTAAGCTCCTACGAGCAGTACTTC.

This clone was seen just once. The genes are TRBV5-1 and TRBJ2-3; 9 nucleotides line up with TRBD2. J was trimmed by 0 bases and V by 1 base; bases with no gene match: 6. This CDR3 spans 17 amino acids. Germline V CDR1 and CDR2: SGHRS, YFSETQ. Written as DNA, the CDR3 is TGCGCCAGCAGCTTGTCCCTGACTAGCGGTAGCACAGATACGCAGTATTTT. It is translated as CASSLSLTSGSTDTQYF.

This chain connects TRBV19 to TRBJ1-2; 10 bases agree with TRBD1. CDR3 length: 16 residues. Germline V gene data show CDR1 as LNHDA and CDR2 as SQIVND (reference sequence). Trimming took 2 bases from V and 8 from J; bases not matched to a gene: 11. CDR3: CASSIFLGQGYVGYTF. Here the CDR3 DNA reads TGTGCCAGTAGTATATTTTTGGGACAGGGGTATGTCGGCTACACCTTC.

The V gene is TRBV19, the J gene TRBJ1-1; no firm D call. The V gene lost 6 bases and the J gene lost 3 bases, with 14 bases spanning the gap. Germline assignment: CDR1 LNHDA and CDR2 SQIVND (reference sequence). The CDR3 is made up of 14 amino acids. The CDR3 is CASRLRRRDTEAFF. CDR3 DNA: TGTGCCAGTAGACTCCGGCGGAGGGACACTGAAGCTTTCTTT. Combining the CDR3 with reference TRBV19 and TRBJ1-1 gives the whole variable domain DGGITQSPKYLFRKEGQNVTLSCEQNLNHDAMYWYRQDPGQGLRLIYYSQIVNDFQKGDIAEGYSVSREKKESFPLTVTSAQKNPTAFYLCASRLRRRDTEAFFGQGTRLTVV.

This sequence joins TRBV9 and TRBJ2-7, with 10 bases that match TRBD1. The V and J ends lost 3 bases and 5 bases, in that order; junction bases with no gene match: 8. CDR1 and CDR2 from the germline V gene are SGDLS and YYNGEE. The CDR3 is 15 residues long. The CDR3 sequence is CASSETGTGDNEQYF. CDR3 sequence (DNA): TGTGCCAGCAGCGAGACCGGGACAGGGGATAACGAGCAGTACTTC.

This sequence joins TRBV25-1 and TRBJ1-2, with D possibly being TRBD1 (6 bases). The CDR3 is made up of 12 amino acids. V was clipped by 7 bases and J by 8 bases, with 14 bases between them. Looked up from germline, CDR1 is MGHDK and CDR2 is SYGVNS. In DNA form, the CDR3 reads TGTGCCAGCACCAGGGGAGGGGAAGGCTACACCTTC. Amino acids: CASTRGGEGYTF.

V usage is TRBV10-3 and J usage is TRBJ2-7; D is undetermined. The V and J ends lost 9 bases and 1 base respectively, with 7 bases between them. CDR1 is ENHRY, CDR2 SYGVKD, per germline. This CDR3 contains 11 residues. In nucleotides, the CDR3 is TGTGCCATAAGGGAATCCTACGAGCAGTACTTC. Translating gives CAIRESYEQYF.

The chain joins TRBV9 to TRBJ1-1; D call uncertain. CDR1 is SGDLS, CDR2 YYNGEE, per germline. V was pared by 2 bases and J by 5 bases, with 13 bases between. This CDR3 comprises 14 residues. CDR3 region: CASSVAGSGTEAFF. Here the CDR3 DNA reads TGTGCCAGCAGCGTTGCGGGTAGCGGGACTGAAGCTTTCTTT.

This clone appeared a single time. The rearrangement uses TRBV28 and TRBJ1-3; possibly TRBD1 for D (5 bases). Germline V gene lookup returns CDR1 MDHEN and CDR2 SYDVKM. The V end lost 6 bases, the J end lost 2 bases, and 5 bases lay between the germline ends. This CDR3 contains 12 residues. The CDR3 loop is CASRGPGNTIYF. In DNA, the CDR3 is TGTGCCAGCAGGGGGCCTGGAAACACCATATATTTT. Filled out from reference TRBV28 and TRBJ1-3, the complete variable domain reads DVKVTQSSRYLVKRTGEKVFLECVQDMDHENMFWYRQDPGLGLRLIYFSYDVKMKEKGDIPEGYSVSREKKERFSLILESASTNQTSMYLCASRGPGNTIYFGEGSWLTVV.

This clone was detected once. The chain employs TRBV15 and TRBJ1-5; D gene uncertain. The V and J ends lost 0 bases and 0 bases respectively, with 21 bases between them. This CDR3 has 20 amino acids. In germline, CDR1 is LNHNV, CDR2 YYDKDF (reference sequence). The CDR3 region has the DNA TGTGCCACCAGCAGAGATGGTGGCTTCAGGCACCCCAATAGCAATCAGCCCCAGCATTTT. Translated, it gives CATSRDGGFRHPNSNQPQHF.

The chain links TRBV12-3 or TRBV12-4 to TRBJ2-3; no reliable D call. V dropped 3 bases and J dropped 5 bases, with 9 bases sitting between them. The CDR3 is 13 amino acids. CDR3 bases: TGTGCCAGCAGTTTTTTGAAGGTAGATACGCAGTATTTT. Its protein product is CASSFLKVDTQYF.

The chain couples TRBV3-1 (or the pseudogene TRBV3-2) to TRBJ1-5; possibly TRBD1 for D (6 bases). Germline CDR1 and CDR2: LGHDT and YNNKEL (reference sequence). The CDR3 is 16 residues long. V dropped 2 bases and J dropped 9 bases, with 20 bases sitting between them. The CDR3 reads CASSQPPTGLVRPQHF. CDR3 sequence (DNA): TGTGCCAGCAGCCAACCACCGACAGGCTTAGTTCGGCCCCAGCATTTT.

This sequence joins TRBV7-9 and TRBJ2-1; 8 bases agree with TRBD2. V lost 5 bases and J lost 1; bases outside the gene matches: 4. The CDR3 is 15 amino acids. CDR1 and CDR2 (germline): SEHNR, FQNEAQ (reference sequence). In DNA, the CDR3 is TGTGCCAGCAGCCCGCGGGGGGATTCCTACAATGAGCAGTTCTTC. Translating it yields CASSPRGDSYNEQFF. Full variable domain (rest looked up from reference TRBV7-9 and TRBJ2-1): DTGVSQNPRHKITKRGQNVTFRCDPISEHNRLYWYRQTLGQGPEFLTYFQNEAQLEKSRLLSDRFSAERPKGSFSTLEIQRTEQGDSAMYLCASSPRGDSYNEQFFGPGTRLTVL.

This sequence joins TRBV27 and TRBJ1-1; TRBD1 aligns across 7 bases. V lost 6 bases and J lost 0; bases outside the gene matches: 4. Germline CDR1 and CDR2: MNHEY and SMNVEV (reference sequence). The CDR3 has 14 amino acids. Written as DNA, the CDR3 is TGTGCCAGCAGGAAGACAGGGATGAACACTGAAGCTTTCTTT. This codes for CASRKTGMNTEAFF.

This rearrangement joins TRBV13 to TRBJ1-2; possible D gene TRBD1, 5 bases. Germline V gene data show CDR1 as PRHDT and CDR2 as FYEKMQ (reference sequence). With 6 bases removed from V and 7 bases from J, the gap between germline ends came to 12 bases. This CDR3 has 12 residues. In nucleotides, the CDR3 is TGTGCCAGCAGTCTCGGGGCGGTTGGCTACACCTTC. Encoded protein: CASSLGAVGYTF.

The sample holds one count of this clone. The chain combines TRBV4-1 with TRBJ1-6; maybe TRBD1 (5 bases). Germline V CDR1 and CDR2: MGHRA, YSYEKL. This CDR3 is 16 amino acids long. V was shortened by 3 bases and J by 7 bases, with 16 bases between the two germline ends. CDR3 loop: CASSQGIDRPNSPLHF. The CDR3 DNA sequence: TGCGCCAGCAGCCAGGGGATCGACAGACCCAATTCACCCCTCCACTTT.

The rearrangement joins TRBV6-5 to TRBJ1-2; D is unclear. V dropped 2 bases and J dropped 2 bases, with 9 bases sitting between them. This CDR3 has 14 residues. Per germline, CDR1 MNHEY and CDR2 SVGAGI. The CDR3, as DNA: TGTGCCAGCAGTTACGCCAGGAGGAACTATGGCTACACCTTC. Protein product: CASSYARRNYGYTF.

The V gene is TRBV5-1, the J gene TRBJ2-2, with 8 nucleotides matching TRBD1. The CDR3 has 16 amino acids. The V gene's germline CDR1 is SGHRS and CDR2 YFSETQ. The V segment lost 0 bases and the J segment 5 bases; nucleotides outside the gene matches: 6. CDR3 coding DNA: TGCGCCAGCAGCTTGGCCAACACAGGGGGGACCGGGGAGCTGTTTTTT. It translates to CASSLANTGGTGELFF.

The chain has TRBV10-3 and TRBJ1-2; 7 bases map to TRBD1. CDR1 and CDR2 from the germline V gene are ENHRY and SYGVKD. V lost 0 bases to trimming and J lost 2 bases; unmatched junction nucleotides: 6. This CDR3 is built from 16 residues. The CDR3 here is CAISESQGGENYGYTF. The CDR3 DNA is TGTGCCATCAGTGAGTCGCAGGGGGGGGAGAACTATGGCTACACCTTC.

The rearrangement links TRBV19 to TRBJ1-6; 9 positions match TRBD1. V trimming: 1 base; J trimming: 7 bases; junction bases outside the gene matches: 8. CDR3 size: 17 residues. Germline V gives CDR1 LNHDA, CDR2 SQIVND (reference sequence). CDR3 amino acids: CASSIAGQGRANSPLHF. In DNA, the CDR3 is TGTGCCAGTAGTATAGCCGGACAGGGGCGGGCGAATTCACCCCTCCACTTT.

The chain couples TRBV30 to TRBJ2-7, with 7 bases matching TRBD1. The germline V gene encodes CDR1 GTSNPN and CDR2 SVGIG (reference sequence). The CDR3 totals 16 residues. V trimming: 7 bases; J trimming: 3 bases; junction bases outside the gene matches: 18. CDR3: CASTSRTGVYGYEQYF. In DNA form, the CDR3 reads TGTGCCTCAACCTCACGGACAGGCGTATATGGCTACGAGCAGTACTTC.

CDR3 nucleotides: TGTGCCAGTAGTATCCAGGGGTATGGCAATCAGCCCCAGCATTTT. Amino acid sequence: CASSIQGYGNQPQHF. The genes are TRBV19 and TRBJ1-5; TRBD1 is a possible D gene (6 bases). Germline loops: CDR1 LNHDA, CDR2 SQIVND (reference sequence). The V and J ends lost 3 bases and 2 bases respectively, with 11 bases between them. CDR3 size: 15 residues.

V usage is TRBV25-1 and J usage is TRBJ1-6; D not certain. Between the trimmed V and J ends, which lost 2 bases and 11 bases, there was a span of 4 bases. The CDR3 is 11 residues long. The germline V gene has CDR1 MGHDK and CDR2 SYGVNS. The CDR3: CASSEGPPLHF. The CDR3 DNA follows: TGTGCCAGCAGTGAAGGGCCACCCCTCCACTTT.

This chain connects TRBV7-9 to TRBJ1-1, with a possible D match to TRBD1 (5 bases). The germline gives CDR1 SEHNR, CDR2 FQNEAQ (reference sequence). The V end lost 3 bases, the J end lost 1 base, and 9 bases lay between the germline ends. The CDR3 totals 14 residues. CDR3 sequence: CASSFTGTNTEAFF. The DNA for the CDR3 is TGTGCCAGCAGCTTTACAGGAACGAACACTGAAGCTTTCTTT.

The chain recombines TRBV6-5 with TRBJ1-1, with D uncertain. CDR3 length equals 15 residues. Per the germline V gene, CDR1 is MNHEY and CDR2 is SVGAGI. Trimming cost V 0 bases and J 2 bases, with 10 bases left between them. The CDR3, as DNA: TGTGCCAGCAGTTACTCGAAACGGGGAAACACTGAAGCTTTCTTT. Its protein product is CASSYSKRGNTEAFF.

CDR3 amino acids: CASSIGTVGNYGYTF. The CDR3 nucleotides are TGTGCCAGCAGCATCGGGACAGTCGGTAACTATGGCTACACCTTC. The chain couples TRBV7-9 to TRBJ1-2, with 7 bases aligning to TRBD1. Per germline, CDR1 SEHNR and CDR2 FQNEAQ (reference sequence). V was pared by 5 bases and J by 1 base, with 7 bases of the junction left unmatched. CDR3 size: 15 residues.

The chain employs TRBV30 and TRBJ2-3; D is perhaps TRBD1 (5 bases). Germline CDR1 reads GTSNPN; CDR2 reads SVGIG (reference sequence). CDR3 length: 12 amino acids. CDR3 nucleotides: TGTGCTACGGGTGGGGCAGCAGATACGCAGTATTTT. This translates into CATGGAADTQYF.